Presented here are 26 T cell receptor beta chains from one specimen sequenced in a study of identifying expanded T cells in peripheral blood. Data came from immunoSEQ multiplex PCR; TCRdb stores just in-frame clones and leaves some out. The top ten hold roughly 19% of the sample, which has roughly 92,000 clones, 88% seen once. Specimen: blood. The receptors shown here come from a person aged 18 to 70 in good health.

The gene calls are TRBV7-9 and TRBJ1-1; D is unclear. Germline-derived CDR1 and CDR2 are SEHNR and FQNEAQ (reference sequence). The ends were cut back, 4 bases at V and 1 base at J, with 13 bases in the middle. This CDR3 is 15 amino acids long. The CDR3 region has the DNA TGTGCCAGCAGCTCTGGGGAGCCGACGAACACTGAAGCTTTCTTT. Its protein is CASSSGEPTNTEAFF.

This clone has only one observation. The chain joins TRBV7-2 to TRBJ2-3, with no clear D. The CDR3 covers 13 residues. From germline, CDR1 is SGHTA and CDR2 FQGNSA. The V end was cut by 5 bases, the J end by 4 bases, with 10 bases between. The CDR3 DNA reads as TGTGCCAGCAGCCCCCCAAAGTCAGATACGCAGTATTTT. This translates into CASSPPKSDTQYF.

This chain uses TRBV5-1 with TRBJ1-6; the D gene is possibly TRBD1 (5 bases). CDR3 length: 15 amino acids. V was clipped by 2 bases and J by 0 bases, with 6 bases between them. Germline values: CDR1 SGHRS, CDR2 YFSETQ. CDR3 residues: CASSLRGSYNSPLHF. CDR3 DNA sequence: TGCGCCAGCAGCTTAAGGGGCTCCTATAATTCACCCCTCCACTTT.

This chain uses TRBV27 with TRBJ1-3; the match to TRBD1 covers 7 bases. The CDR3 loop spans 14 amino acids. V dropped 5 bases and J dropped 4; count of bases not matched to a gene: 5. CDR1 and CDR2 from the germline V gene are MNHEY and SMNVEV (reference sequence). The CDR3 DNA reads as TGTGCCAGCAGTCGTACAGGGGAAGGAAACACCATATATTTT. Encoded protein: CASSRTGEGNTIYF.

Worth noting for this clone: One junction end disagrees with the germline gene, perhaps due to a read error. The chain joins TRBV2 to TRBJ1-1; 9 nucleotides match TRBD1. The length of the CDR3 is 15 residues. Germline assignment: CDR1 SNHLY and CDR2 FYNNEI. Here the CDR3 DNA reads TGTGCCACGACAGGACAGGGGTTAGACCGCACTGGAGCTTTCTTT. It translates to CATTGQGLDRTGAFF.

The chain recombines TRBV28 with TRBJ1-4; D remains ambiguous. The V gene lost 1 base and the J gene lost 7 bases, with 4 bases spanning the gap. In germline, CDR1 is MDHEN, CDR2 SYDVKM. The CDR3 is made up of 12 amino acids. The CDR3 sequence is CASSLFGEKLFF. In DNA form, the CDR3 reads TGTGCCAGCAGTTTATTTGGTGAAAAACTGTTTTTT. Combining the CDR3 with reference TRBV28 and TRBJ1-4 gives the whole variable domain DVKVTQSSRYLVKRTGEKVFLECVQDMDHENMFWYRQDPGLGLRLIYFSYDVKMKEKGDIPEGYSVSREKKERFSLILESASTNQTSMYLCASSLFGEKLFFGSGTQLSVL.

The chain employs TRBV6-5 and TRBJ2-1; 8 bases map to TRBD2. The CDR3 is 14 amino acids. Per germline, CDR1 MNHEY and CDR2 SVGAGI. With 2 bases clipped from V and 7 bases from J, the junction kept 4 bases outside the gene matches. CDR3 nucleotide sequence: TGTGCCAGCAGTTACGGACTAGCCCAGAATGAGCAGTTCTTC. Its translation: CASSYGLAQNEQFF.

The chain links TRBV6-5 to TRBJ2-1, with D tentatively TRBD1 or TRBD2 (5 bases each). The germline V gene encodes CDR1 MNHEY and CDR2 SVGAGI. Trimming left V 5 bases short and J 0 bases short, with 8 bases between. CDR3 length: 14 amino acids. CDR3 sequence reads: CASSPGSSYNEQFF. In nucleotides, the CDR3 is TGTGCCAGCAGTCCAGGGAGCTCCTACAATGAGCAGTTCTTC.

This clone was found a few times. The rearrangement links TRBV9 to TRBJ1-3; unclear D gene. The CDR3 consists of 15 residues. Trimming shortened V by 2 bases and J by 5 bases, and 14 bases separated the two germline ends. Per the germline V gene, CDR1 is SGDLS and CDR2 is YYNGEE. In DNA form, the CDR3 reads TGTGCCAGCAGCGTCGGCGGTGCGGGCAGAAACACCATATATTTT. Translating it yields CASSVGGAGRNTIYF.

In its sample, this clone was seen once. The chain combines TRBV27 with TRBJ2-7, with 8 bases matching TRBD1. The V gene's germline CDR1 is MNHEY and CDR2 SMNVEV (reference sequence). The J segment lost 7 bases and the V segment lost 5 bases, leaving 28 bases of the junction unmatched. The length of the CDR3 is 20 residues. CDR3 DNA sequence: TGTGCCAGCAGTCCATCTAACCCGGGACAGGCCCCTGCCCTCCTCGCGGAGCAGTACTTC. Its translation is CASSPSNPGQAPALLAEQYF.

V usage is TRBV7-2 and J usage is TRBJ1-2; tentative D call: TRBD1 (6 bases). The CDR3 is 11 amino acids. CDR1 is SGHTA and CDR2 is FQGNSA in the germline V gene. V gave up 1 base and J gave up 14 bases, with 11 bases separating them. CDR3 in amino acids: CASSLGQGITF. The CDR3 DNA reads TGTGCCAGCAGCTTAGGCCAGGGGATAACCTTC.

V is TRBV5-8 and J is TRBJ1-1; D unresolved. CDR3 length: 14 residues. Germline lookup yields CDR1 SGHTS and CDR2 YDEGEE. V lost 4 bases and J 1 base, leaving 11 bases between the germline ends. The CDR3: CASSRALWNTEAFF. CDR3 coding DNA: TGTGCCAGCAGCAGGGCCCTGTGGAACACTGAAGCTTTCTTT.

V gene TRBV27 combines with J gene TRBJ1-2, with 9 bases that match TRBD1. This CDR3 is 15 amino acids long. From germline, CDR1 is MNHEY and CDR2 SMNVEV (reference sequence). Trimming removed 6 bases from V and 1 base from J; junction bases left unmatched: 6. This CDR3 reads CASSKGQGFNYGYTF. The DNA for the CDR3 is TGTGCCAGCAGCAAAGGACAGGGGTTTAACTATGGCTACACCTTC.

The chain carries TRBV7-2 and TRBJ1-6, with a tentative D call TRBD1 (6 bases). Germline V gene sequence: CDR1 SGHTA, CDR2 FQGNSA. V was trimmed by 3 bases and J by 0 bases, leaving 9 bases between them. This CDR3 has 16 amino acids. The chain's CDR3 is CASSLGQNSYNSPLHF. Written as DNA, the CDR3 is TGTGCCAGCAGCTTGGGACAAAACTCCTATAATTCACCCCTCCACTTT.

The chain joins TRBV5-1 to TRBJ2-3; 8 bases align to TRBD1. The CDR3 is 16 residues long. Germline V gene lookup returns CDR1 SGHRS and CDR2 YFSETQ. J gave up 2 bases and V 4 bases, and 9 bases lay outside the gene matches. The CDR3 reads CASSPGQAGPTDTQYF. CDR3 DNA: TGCGCCAGCAGCCCGGGACAGGCTGGACCCACAGATACGCAGTATTTT.

V usage is TRBV14 and J usage is TRBJ1-2; tentative D call: TRBD1 (5 bases). Germline assignment: CDR1 SGHDN and CDR2 FVKESK. V was shortened by 4 bases and J by 3 bases, with 12 bases between the two germline ends. The CDR3 has 14 residues. The CDR3 region is CASSLAGTDYGYTF. The CDR3 DNA follows: TGTGCCAGCAGCCTGGCAGGGACGGACTATGGCTACACCTTC.

This rearrangement joins TRBV14 to TRBJ2-3, with 14 bases aligning to TRBD2. CDR1 is SGHDN, CDR2 FVKESK, per germline. The CDR3 has 16 residues. With 4 bases clipped from V and 6 bases from J, the junction kept 6 bases outside the gene matches. The DNA for the CDR3 is TGTGCCAGCAGCCCACTAGGACTAGCGGGGGGCGATACGCAGTATTTT. Protein sequence: CASSPLGLAGGDTQYF.

The chain combines TRBV7-9 with TRBJ2-1, with TRBD1 matching 8 bases. There are 15 residues in the CDR3. The J segment lost 7 bases and the V segment lost 7 bases, leaving 12 bases of the junction unmatched. Germline CDR1 reads SEHNR; CDR2 reads FQNEAQ (reference sequence). The CDR3: CASIKGQALVNEQFF. CDR3 sequence (DNA): TGTGCCAGCATCAAGGGACAGGCCCTCGTAAATGAGCAGTTCTTC.

V is TRBV7-2 and J is TRBJ2-1, with a weak D call TRBD1 (5 bases). Trimming removed 5 bases from V and 4 bases from J, with 15 bases in between. CDR1 and CDR2 from the germline V gene are SGHTA and FQGNSA. This CDR3 is built from 15 residues. The CDR3 coding sequence is TGTGCCAGCAGCCCACGGATGGGGCAATACAATGAGCAGTTCTTC. This encodes CASSPRMGQYNEQFF.

Relative to its sample, this clone is medium-sized. The chain employs TRBV11-1 and TRBJ1-2; perhaps TRBD1 as D (5 bases). With 1 base removed from V and 5 bases from J, the gap between germline ends came to 17 bases. The CDR3 has 16 residues. Germline CDR1 SGHAT, CDR2 FQDESV (reference sequence). CDR3 bases: TGTGCCAGCAGCTTAGGAGGGGCAGCAGTCGGATATGGCTACACCTTC. Encoded protein: CASSLGGAAVGYGYTF.

This chain joins TRBV19 and TRBJ1-2, with a possible D match to TRBD1 (6 bases). Germline lookup yields CDR1 LNHDA and CDR2 SQIVND (reference sequence). The CDR3 is 14 amino acids. Trimming took 4 bases from V and 5 from J, leaving 14 bases between them. CDR3 sequence (DNA): TGTGCCAGTAGTAGCGCAGGGGTCCTGTATGGCTACACCTTC. Its translation: CASSSAGVLYGYTF. Variable domain in full (rest from reference TRBV19 and TRBJ1-2): DGGITQSPKYLFRKEGQNVTLSCEQNLNHDAMYWYRQDPGQGLRLIYYSQIVNDFQKGDIAEGYSVSREKKESFPLTVTSAQKNPTAFYLCASSSAGVLYGYTFGSGTRLTVV.

The chain links TRBV7-9 to TRBJ1-1, with TRBD1 as a possible D gene (5 bases). V lost 1 base, J lost 3 bases, and 9 bases lay in between. CDR3 length equals 14 residues. In germline, CDR1 is SEHNR, CDR2 FQNEAQ (reference sequence). CDR3: CASSLGDSYTEAFF. Written as DNA, the CDR3 is TGTGCCAGCAGCTTAGGCGACAGCTACACTGAAGCTTTCTTT. Full variable domain (outside the CDR3, taken from reference TRBV7-9 and TRBJ1-1): DTGVSQNPRHKITKRGQNVTFRCDPISEHNRLYWYRQTLGQGPEFLTYFQNEAQLEKSRLLSDRFSAERPKGSFSTLEIQRTEQGDSAMYLCASSLGDSYTEAFFGQGTRLTVV.

This clone has just one count. J is TRBJ1-3 and V is TRBV18; D is uncertain. This CDR3 comprises 15 residues. Trimming took 3 bases from V and 1 from J, leaving 10 bases between them. Germline V gene lookup returns CDR1 KGHSH and CDR2 LQKENI. For the CDR3, the DNA is TGTGCCAGCTCACCCGGCTGGGGATCTGGAAACACCATATATTTT. Amino acid sequence: CASSPGWGSGNTIYF.

The chain carries TRBV18 and TRBJ1-2; D may be TRBD1 (5 bases). V lost 3 bases to trimming and J lost 3 bases, with 8 bases between them. This CDR3 is 13 amino acids long. Looked up from germline, CDR1 is KGHSH and CDR2 is LQKENI. The CDR3 loop reads CASSPPGHYGYTF. CDR3 in DNA: TGTGCCAGCTCACCTCCGGGACACTATGGCTACACCTTC. Full variable domain (remainder filled in from reference TRBV18 and TRBJ1-2): NAGVMQNPRHLVRRRGQEARLRCSPMKGHSHVYWYRQLPEEGLKFMVYLQKENIIDESGMPKERFSAEFPKEGPSILRIQQVVRGDSAAYFCASSPPGHYGYTFGSGTRLTVV.

This chain joins TRBV7-9 and TRBJ2-7, with a possible D match to TRBD1 (6 bases). In germline, CDR1 is SEHNR, CDR2 FQNEAQ (reference sequence). This CDR3 is built from 14 residues. The V and J ends lost 5 bases and 5 bases respectively, with 16 bases between them. The CDR3 reads CASSPGWGPDEQYF. The CDR3 DNA reads as TGTGCCAGCAGCCCGGGCTGGGGGCCAGACGAGCAGTACTTC. Combining the CDR3 with reference TRBV7-9 and TRBJ2-7 gives the whole variable domain DTGVSQNPRHKITKRGQNVTFRCDPISEHNRLYWYRQTLGQGPEFLTYFQNEAQLEKSRLLSDRFSAERPKGSFSTLEIQRTEQGDSAMYLCASSPGWGPDEQYFGPGTRLTVT.

The chain is built from TRBV20-1 and TRBJ2-1; D is undetermined. CDR3 length equals 11 residues. V was pared by 4 bases and J by 14 bases, with 15 bases between. Per the germline V gene, CDR1 is DFQATT and CDR2 is SNEGSKA (reference sequence). The CDR3 sequence: CSATLEPWEFF. The CDR3 bases are TGCAGTGCTACTTTGGAACCGTGGGAGTTCTTC.